The rows below give T cell receptor beta chains drawn from one sample of a study of T cell responses to AZD1222 COVID-19 vaccine. Sequenced by immunoSEQ multiplex PCR; TCRdb stores in-frame clones only, minus some. The data hold 100,000 to 150,000 clones, with about 87% observed a single time. Sequenced material: peripheral blood, taken on day 0 of AZD1222 vaccination. The source is an adult in good health. Each CDR3 is given with its conserved first and last residue. D genes are given only for firm matches. The size entry is marked missing in some rows and otherwise reads once, few, many or a size class.

TGTGCCAGCAGTGACTCTCGCGGGACCATGGTTTTCTTC | CASSDSRGTMVFF | . | TRBJ2-1 | TRBV6-4 | .
TGTGCCAGCAGCGTAGAGGGTGCCCCCCTAGCCAAAAACATTCAGTACTTC | CASSVEGAPLAKNIQYF | . | TRBJ2-4 | TRBV9 | .
TGTGCCAGCAGCTTAGTTCCGGTGAACACTGAAGCTTTCTTT | CASSLVPVNTEAFF | . | TRBJ1-1 | TRBV7-2 | once
TGCGCCAGTAAGGACAGCCGAACTAATGAAAAACTGTTTTTT | CASKDSRTNEKLFF | . | TRBJ1-4 | TRBV5-1 | once
TGCAGCGTTGTCGGGCGGGAAACCACAGATACGCAGTATTTT | CSVVGRETTDTQYF | . | TRBJ2-3 | TRBV29-1 | .
TGTGCCAGCAGCTTGTGGACGGGACCCTACAATGAGCAGTTCTTC | CASSLWTGPYNEQFF | . | TRBJ2-1 | TRBV5-6 | .
TGTGCCAGCAGTCGTCGGGTAGCGGGAGGGCCTGGAGATACGCAGTATTTT | CASSRRVAGGPGDTQYF | TRBD2 | TRBJ2-3 | TRBV28 | .
TGTGCCAGTAGCCGAGGACAGACCCTCGATAGCAATCAGCCCCAGCATTTT | CASSRGQTLDSNQPQHF | . | TRBJ1-5 | TRBV19 | .
TGTGCCAGCAGTTACTCCGGGACAGGGGGCTCCCCCTACGAGCAGTACTTC | CASSYSGTGGSPYEQYF | TRBD1 | TRBJ2-7 | TRBV6-2/TRBV6-3 | .
TGCGCCAGCAGCTTGGGGACAGGGATGATGAACACTGAAGCTTTCTTT | CASSLGTGMMNTEAFF | TRBD1 | TRBJ1-1 | TRBV5-1 | .
TGTGCCATCAGTGAGTTGACTAGCGGCCAAGAGACCCAGTACTTC | CAISELTSGQETQYF | TRBD2 | TRBJ2-5 | TRBV10-3 | .
TGTGCCAGCAGTCTTCAGAAAGGGCATCAGCCCCAGCATTTT | CASSLQKGHQPQHF | . | TRBJ1-5 | TRBV28 | .
TGTGCCAGCAGCTTGCTGGGACAGGGGGTTGAAAAACTGTTTTTT | CASSLLGQGVEKLFF | TRBD1 | TRBJ1-4 | TRBV7-2 | .
TGTGCCATCCCGAAGGGACAGGGGGCAAGGGGCTATGGCTACACCTTC | CAIPKGQGARGYGYTF | TRBD1 | TRBJ1-2 | TRBV10-3 | .
TGTGCCAGCAGCTTAGACAGGGGGGGTTACAATGAGCAGTTCTTC | CASSLDRGGYNEQFF | TRBD1 | TRBJ2-1 | TRBV7-3 | .
TGCGCCAGCAGCCAAGAAAACAGCTGGAACACTGAAGCTTTCTTT | CASSQENSWNTEAFF | . | TRBJ1-1 | TRBV4-1 | .
TGTGCCAGCAGTCCCCGGGTCCCGGAGCAGTTCTTC | CASSPRVPEQFF | . | TRBJ2-1 | TRBV28 | .
TGTGCCAGCAGCTTTTACGGGGGGATCTCCTCCTACGAGCAGTACTTC | CASSFYGGISSYEQYF | TRBD2 | TRBJ2-7 | TRBV7-9 | .
TGTGCCAGCAGTAAAGAGGTGGGCAGGTCCCGCTACACCTTC | CASSKEVGRSRYTF | . | TRBJ1-2 | TRBV27 | .
TGTGCCAGCAGCCGAGGGCCGGGGACCTATGGCTACACCTTC | CASSRGPGTYGYTF | . | TRBJ1-2 | TRBV27 | .
TGTGCCAGCACCCCAGGCCGAGGGGCCGCCTACGAGCAGTACTTC | CASTPGRGAAYEQYF | . | TRBJ2-7 | TRBV3-1/TRBV3-2 | .
TGTGCCAGCAGTTTATCATGGACAGGGGGCAATAGAGCTTTCTTT | CASSLSWTGGNRAFF | TRBD1 | TRBJ1-1 | TRBV27 | .
TGTGCCAGCAGTTCCCAGGGGGATCAGCCCCAGCATTTT | CASSSQGDQPQHF | TRBD1 | TRBJ1-5 | TRBV12-3/TRBV12-4 | .
TGTGCCAGCACTGGGACTAGCGGGAGTTACCAGTTCTTC | CASTGTSGSYQFF | TRBD2 | TRBJ2-1 | TRBV12-3/TRBV12-4 | .
TGTGCCAGCGCATCGGGTTTCAAGTTTGAGACCCAGTACTTC | CASASGFKFETQYF | . | TRBJ2-5 | TRBV6-5 | .
TGTGCCAGCAGCCACCTTCGCCGGGGCTACGGTTCACCCCTCCACTTT | CASSHLRRGYGSPLHF | . | TRBJ1-6 | TRBV14 | .
TGTGCCAGCAGCCCCCAACCGAACACTGAAGCTTTCTTT | CASSPQPNTEAFF | . | TRBJ1-1 | TRBV7-3 | .
TGTGCCAGCAGTCCTGCTCCGGGACAGGGGACCTACGAGCAGTACTTC | CASSPAPGQGTYEQYF | TRBD1 | TRBJ2-7 | TRBV28 | .
TGTGCCAGCAGCGACAGCTACAATGAGCAGTTCTTC | CASSDSYNEQFF | . | TRBJ2-1 | TRBV27 | .
TGTGCCAGCAGTTACGGGGGGATCCCAGACGAGCAGTACTTC | CASSYGGIPDEQYF | . | TRBJ2-7 | TRBV6-5 | once
TGTGCCAGCTCACCAACTTTCAGCGGACTAGCGGACCAAGAGACCCAGTACTTC | CASSPTFSGLADQETQYF | TRBD2 | TRBJ2-5 | TRBV18 | once
TGTGCCATCTCCTCTTTCGCAACTAATGAAAAACTGTTTTTT | CAISSFATNEKLFF | . | TRBJ1-4 | TRBV10-3 | .
TGTGCCAGCAGCCTCCTTTCTCCAAATTACAATGAGCAGTTCTTC | CASSLLSPNYNEQFF | . | TRBJ2-1 | TRBV7-2 | .
TGCGCCAGCAGTCAATCGGGACTTTTTGTGAGCAATCAGCCCCAGCATTTT | CASSQSGLFVSNQPQHF | . | TRBJ1-5 | TRBV23-1 | .
TGTGCCAGCAGCTTAGTCGCTAGGCGCAATGAGCAGTTCTTC | CASSLVARRNEQFF | . | TRBJ2-1 | TRBV7-2 | .
TGTGCCAGCAGCAACTCAGGGGAGAGACCCTACGAGCAGTACTTC | CASSNSGERPYEQYF | . | TRBJ2-7 | TRBV7-9 | .
TGTGCCAGCAGCCCCCTGCCGGGGGACACTGAAGCTTTCTTT | CASSPLPGDTEAFF | . | TRBJ1-1 | TRBV3-1/TRBV3-2 | .
TGTGCCAGCAGTCTCCCGGTGGGCATGAACACTGAAGCTTTCTTT | CASSLPVGMNTEAFF | . | TRBJ1-1 | TRBV28 | .
TGTGCCAGCAGTGAGGACGCCTATGGCTACACCTTC | CASSEDAYGYTF | . | TRBJ1-2 | TRBV12-3/TRBV12-4 | .
TGCAGCGTCGGCTGGGGGACTGAAGCTTTCTTT | CSVGWGTEAFF | . | TRBJ1-1 | TRBV29-1 | .
TGTGCCAGCAGCTTACTCGGACAGGTATTCTACGAGCAGTACTTC | CASSLLGQVFYEQYF | TRBD1 | TRBJ2-7 | TRBV5-6 | .
TGTGCCCTTCCGAAGAGTAGCTCTGGGGCCAACGTCCTGACTTTC | CALPKSSSGANVLTF | . | TRBJ2-6 | TRBV30 | once
TGCGCCAGCACCAAAGACAGGGCGATGAACACTGAAGCTTTCTTT | CASTKDRAMNTEAFF | TRBD1 | TRBJ1-1 | TRBV10-1 | .
TGTGCCAGTCACAGTCCATTTAGCAATCAGCCCCAGCATTTT | CASHSPFSNQPQHF | . | TRBJ1-5 | TRBV19 | .
TGCAGTGCTAGTATATCGACAGGTTCGAACACTGAAGCTTTCTTT | CSASISTGSNTEAFF | . | TRBJ1-1 | TRBV20-1 | .
TGTGCCAGCAGCCAAGATCGGACAGCGGGTATCGATGAGCAGTTCTTC | CASSQDRTAGIDEQFF | . | TRBJ2-1 | TRBV14 | few
TGTGCCAGCAGCGTGTCCAGGGGAGTAGGGAGCGGGGAGCTGTTTTTT | CASSVSRGVGSGELFF | . | TRBJ2-2 | TRBV9 | .
TGTGCCAGCAGCCCCGGGGCTATTCGGTATGGCTACACCTTC | CASSPGAIRYGYTF | . | TRBJ1-2 | TRBV4-2 | .
TGTGCCTGGAGTCTCCTCTCTGGAAACACCATATATTTT | CAWSLLSGNTIYF | . | TRBJ1-3 | TRBV30 | .
TGTGCCAGCAGCCCAGAAGGTGGCGGGGGGTATCAGCCCCAGCATTTT | CASSPEGGGGYQPQHF | . | TRBJ1-5 | TRBV9 | .
TGTGCCAGCAGCTTACTAGGAGGCGCGGGCGGGGGTTCTTTGTCACCCCTCCACTTT | CASSLLGGAGGGSLSPLHF | . | TRBJ1-6 | TRBV7-3 | .
TGTGCCAGCTCACCATACACAGGACAGGGGACCTTCGGGACTCCCTACGAGCAGTACTTC | CASSPYTGQGTFGTPYEQYF | TRBD1 | TRBJ2-7 | TRBV18 | .
TGTGCCAGCACCCAGAGCGAGCAGTACTTC | CASTQSEQYF | . | TRBJ2-7 | TRBV2 | .